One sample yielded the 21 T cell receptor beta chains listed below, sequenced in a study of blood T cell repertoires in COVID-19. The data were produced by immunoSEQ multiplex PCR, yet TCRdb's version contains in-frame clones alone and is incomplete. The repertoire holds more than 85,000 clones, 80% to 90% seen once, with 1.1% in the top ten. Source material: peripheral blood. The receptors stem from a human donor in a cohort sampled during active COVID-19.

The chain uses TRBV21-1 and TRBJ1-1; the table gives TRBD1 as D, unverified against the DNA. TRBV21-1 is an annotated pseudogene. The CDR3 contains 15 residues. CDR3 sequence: CASFRGQVRNTEAFF. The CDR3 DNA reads TGTGCCAGTTTCAGGGGACAGGTGAGGAACACTGAAGCTTTCTTT.

CDR3 in amino acids: CASRYRLASNYEQYF. The DNA for the CDR3 is TGTGCCAGCAGATATAGACTAGCGTCCAACTACGAGCAGTACTTC. The J gene is TRBJ2-7, the V gene TRBV3-1 (or the pseudogene TRBV3-2); TRBD2 matches 8 bases. CDR1 and CDR2 (germline): LGHDT, YNNKEL (reference sequence). The CDR3 runs to 15 residues. J gave up 3 bases and V 6 bases, and 10 bases lay outside the gene matches.

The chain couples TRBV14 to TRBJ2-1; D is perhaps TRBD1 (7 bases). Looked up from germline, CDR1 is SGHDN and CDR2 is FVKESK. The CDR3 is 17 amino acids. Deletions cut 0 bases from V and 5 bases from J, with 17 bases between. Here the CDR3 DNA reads TGTGCCAGCAGCCAAGACTGGCGGGACAGATTTAACAATGAGCAGTTCTTC. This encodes CASSQDWRDRFNNEQFF. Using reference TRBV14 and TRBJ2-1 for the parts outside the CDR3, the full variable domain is EAGVTQFPSHSVIEKGQTVTLRCDPISGHDNLYWYRRVMGKEIKFLLHFVKESKQDESGMPNNRFLAERTGGTYSTLKVQPAELEDSGVYFCASSQDWRDRFNNEQFFGPGTRLTVL.

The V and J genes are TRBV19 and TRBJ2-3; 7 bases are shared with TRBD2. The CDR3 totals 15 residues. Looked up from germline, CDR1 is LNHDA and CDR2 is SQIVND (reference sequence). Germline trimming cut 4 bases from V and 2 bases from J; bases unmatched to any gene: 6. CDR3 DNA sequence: TGTGCCAGTAGTAACCGGGGGGTGGTCACAGATACGCAGTATTTT. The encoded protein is CASSNRGVVTDTQYF.

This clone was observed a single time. The CDR3 region is CSVGGLAVGEQYF. The CDR3 bases are TGCAGCGTTGGGGGCCTAGCGGTGGGAGAGCAGTACTTC. This chain joins TRBV29-1 and TRBJ2-7; 7 bases fit TRBD2. Unmatched junction bases numbered 10, after V lost 4 bases and J lost 7 bases. The CDR3 length is 13 residues. Germline V lookup: CDR1 SQVTM, CDR2 ANQGSEA.

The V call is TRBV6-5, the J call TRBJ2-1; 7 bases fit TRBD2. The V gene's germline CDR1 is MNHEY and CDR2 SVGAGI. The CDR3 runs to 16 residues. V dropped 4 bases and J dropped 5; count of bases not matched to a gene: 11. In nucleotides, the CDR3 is TGTGCCAGCAGTTCCATCCCAGGGAGGGCCCACAATGAGCAGTTCTTC. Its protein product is CASSSIPGRAHNEQFF.

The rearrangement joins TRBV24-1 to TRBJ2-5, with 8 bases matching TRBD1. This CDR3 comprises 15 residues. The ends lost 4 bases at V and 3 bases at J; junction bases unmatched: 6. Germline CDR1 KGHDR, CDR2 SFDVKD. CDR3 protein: CATSDRGTGEETQYF. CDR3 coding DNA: TGTGCCACCAGTGACCGTGGGACAGGAGAAGAGACCCAGTACTTC.

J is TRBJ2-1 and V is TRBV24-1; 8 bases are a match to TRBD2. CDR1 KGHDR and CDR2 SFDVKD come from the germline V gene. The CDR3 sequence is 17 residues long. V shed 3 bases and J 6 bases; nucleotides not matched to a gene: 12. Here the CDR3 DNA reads TGTGCCACCAGTGATCCCCCTTTCGGGGGGGCCATCAATGAGCAGTTCTTC. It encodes CATSDPPFGGAINEQFF.

The CDR3 here is CASSQEIRGYEQFF. The CDR3 DNA sequence: TGCGCCAGCAGCCAAGAGATTCGGGGGTACGAGCAGTTCTTC. The V call is TRBV4-3, the J call TRBJ2-1; weak D call: TRBD2 (6 bases). Per the germline V gene, CDR1 is LGHNA and CDR2 is YSLEER. There are 14 residues in the CDR3. Trimming removed 0 bases from V and 10 bases from J, with 13 bases in between.

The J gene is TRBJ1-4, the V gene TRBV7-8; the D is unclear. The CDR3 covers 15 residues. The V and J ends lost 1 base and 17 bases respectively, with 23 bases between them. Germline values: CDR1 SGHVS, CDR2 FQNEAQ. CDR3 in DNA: TGTGCCAGCAGCTTAGGATTGGAGGGCAGCAACGGTCTATTTTTT. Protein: CASSLGLEGSNGLFF.

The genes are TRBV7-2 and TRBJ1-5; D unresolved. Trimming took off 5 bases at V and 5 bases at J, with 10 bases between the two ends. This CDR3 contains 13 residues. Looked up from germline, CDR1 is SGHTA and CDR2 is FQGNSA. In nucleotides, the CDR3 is TGTGCCAGCAGCCCCTGGAGGGATCAGCCCCAGCATTTT. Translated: CASSPWRDQPQHF. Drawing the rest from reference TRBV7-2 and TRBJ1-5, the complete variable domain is GAGVSQSPSNKVTEKGKDVELRCDPISGHTALYWYRQSLGQGLEFLIYFQGNSAPDKSGLPSDRFSAERTGGSVSTLTIQRTQQEDSAVYLCASSPWRDQPQHFGDGTRLSIL.

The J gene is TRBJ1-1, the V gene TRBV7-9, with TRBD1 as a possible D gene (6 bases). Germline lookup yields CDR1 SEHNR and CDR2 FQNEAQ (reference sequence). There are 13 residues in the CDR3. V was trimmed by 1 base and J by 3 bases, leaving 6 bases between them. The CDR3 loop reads CASSLEGDTEAFF. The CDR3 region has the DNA TGTGCCAGCAGCTTAGAGGGGGACACTGAAGCTTTCTTT. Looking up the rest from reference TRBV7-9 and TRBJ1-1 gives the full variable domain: DTGVSQNPRHKITKRGQNVTFRCDPISEHNRLYWYRQTLGQGPEFLTYFQNEAQLEKSRLLSDRFSAERPKGSFSTLEIQRTEQGDSAMYLCASSLEGDTEAFFGQGTRLTVV.

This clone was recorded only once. The CDR3 protein is CASSPGHSEQYF. As DNA, the CDR3 is TGTGCCAGCAGCCCGGGACATTCCGAGCAGTACTTC. The chain employs TRBV12-3 or TRBV12-4 and TRBJ2-7; TRBD1 is a possible D gene (6 bases). This CDR3 has 12 amino acids. Trimming took off 6 bases at V and 6 bases at J, with 12 bases between the two ends.

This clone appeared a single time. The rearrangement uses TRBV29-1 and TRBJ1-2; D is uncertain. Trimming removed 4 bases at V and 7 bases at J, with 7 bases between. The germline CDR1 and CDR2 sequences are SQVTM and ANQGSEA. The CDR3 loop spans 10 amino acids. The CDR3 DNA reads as TGCAGCGTTGCGCAGGCTGGCTACACCTTC. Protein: CSVAQAGYTF.

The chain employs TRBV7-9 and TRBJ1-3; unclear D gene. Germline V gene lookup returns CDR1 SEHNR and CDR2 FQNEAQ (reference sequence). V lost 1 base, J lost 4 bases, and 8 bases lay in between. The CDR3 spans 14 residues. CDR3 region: CASSLGRSGNTIYF. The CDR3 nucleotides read TGTGCCAGCAGCTTAGGCAGGTCGGGAAACACCATATATTTT.

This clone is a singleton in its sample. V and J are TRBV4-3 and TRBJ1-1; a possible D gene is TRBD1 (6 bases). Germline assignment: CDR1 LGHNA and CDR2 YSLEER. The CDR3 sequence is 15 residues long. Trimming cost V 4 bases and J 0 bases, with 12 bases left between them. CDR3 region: CASSRYQGMNTEAFF. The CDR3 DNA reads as TGCGCCAGCAGCCGCTACCAGGGGATGAACACTGAAGCTTTCTTT.

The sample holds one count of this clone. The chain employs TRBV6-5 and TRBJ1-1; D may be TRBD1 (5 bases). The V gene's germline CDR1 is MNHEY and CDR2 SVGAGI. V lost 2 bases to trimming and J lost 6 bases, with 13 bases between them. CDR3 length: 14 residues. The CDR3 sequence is CASSYGIVRAEAFF. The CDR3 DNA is TGTGCCAGCAGTTACGGCATCGTCAGGGCTGAAGCTTTCTTT.

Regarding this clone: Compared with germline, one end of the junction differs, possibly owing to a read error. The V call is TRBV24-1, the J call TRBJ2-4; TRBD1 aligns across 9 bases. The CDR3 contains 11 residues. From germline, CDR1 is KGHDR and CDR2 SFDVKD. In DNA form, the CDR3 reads TGTGCCACCAGTGAGGGGACAGGGTGGTTCTTC. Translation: CATSEGTGWFF.

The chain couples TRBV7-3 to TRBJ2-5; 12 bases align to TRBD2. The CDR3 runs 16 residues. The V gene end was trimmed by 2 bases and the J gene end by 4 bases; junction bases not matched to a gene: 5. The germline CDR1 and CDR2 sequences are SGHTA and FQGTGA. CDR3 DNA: TGTGCCAGCAGCTTATCGGCTAGCGGGAGGGGAGAGACCCAGTACTTC. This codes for CASSLSASGRGETQYF.

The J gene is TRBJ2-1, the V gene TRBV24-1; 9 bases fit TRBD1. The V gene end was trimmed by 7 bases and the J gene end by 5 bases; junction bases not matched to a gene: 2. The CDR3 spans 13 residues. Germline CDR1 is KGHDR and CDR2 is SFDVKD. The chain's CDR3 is CATRRTGDNEQFF. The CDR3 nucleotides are TGTGCCACCAGGAGGACAGGGGACAATGAGCAGTTCTTC.

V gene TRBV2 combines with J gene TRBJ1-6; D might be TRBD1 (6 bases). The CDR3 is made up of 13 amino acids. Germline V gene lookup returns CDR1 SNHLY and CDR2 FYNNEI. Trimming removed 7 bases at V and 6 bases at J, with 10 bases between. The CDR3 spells CASTGQLNSPLHF. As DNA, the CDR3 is TGTGCCAGCACAGGACAGCTTAATTCACCCCTCCACTTT.